This passage covers 7 T cell receptor beta chains from one sample sequenced in a study of cytomegalovirus exposure and HLA in healthy donors. 13 Jbeta primers and 60 Vbeta primers were used for the PCR. Libraries were prepared by immunoSEQ multiplex PCR; TCRdb keeps only in-frame clonotypes and omits some of them. In the table there are around 200,000 clones, roughly four fifths of which are singletons. The sequencing input was PBMCs. The receptors shown here come from a woman aged 25-40 years in good health and CMV-seropositive.

This chain links TRBV19 with TRBJ2-7; a weak D match, TRBD1 (6 bases). The germline V and J ends were trimmed by 6 bases and 2 bases, with 20 bases remaining between them. Germline-derived CDR1 and CDR2 are LNHDA and SQIVND (reference sequence). The CDR3 sequence is 16 residues long. DNA of the CDR3: TGTGCCAGTAGGGACAGCGCAGGGTCAGGGGCCTACGAGCAGTACTTC. It codes for CASRDSAGSGAYEQYF.

The gene calls are TRBV29-1 and TRBJ1-1; D unresolved. The CDR3 runs to 12 residues. Germline values: CDR1 SQVTM, CDR2 ANQGSEA. V lost 4 bases and J lost 1, with 7 bases in between. The CDR3 DNA reads as TGCAGCGTTGTCAGCGGGAACACTGAAGCTTTCTTT. It codes for CSVVSGNTEAFF. Using reference TRBV29-1 and TRBJ1-1 for the parts outside the CDR3, the full variable domain is SAVISQKPSRDICQRGTSLTIQCQVDSQVTMMFWYRQQPGQSLTLIATANQGSEATYESGFVIDKFPISRPNLTFSTLTVSNMSPEDSSIYLCSVVSGNTEAFFGQGTRLTVV.

The chain joins TRBV29-1 to TRBJ2-7; TRBD1 might be the D (5 bases). Trimming shortened V by 3 bases and J by 5 bases, and 14 bases separated the two germline ends. The length of the CDR3 is 13 residues. CDR1 is SQVTM and CDR2 is ANQGSEA in the germline V gene. For the CDR3, the DNA is TGCAGCGTTGAGACAGCAGGTCGCGACGAGCAGTACTTC. This sequence encodes CSVETAGRDEQYF.

This clone was counted between two and nine times. This chain connects TRBV9 to TRBJ1-2, with 7 bases lining up with TRBD1. The germline V gene encodes CDR1 SGDLS and CDR2 YYNGEE. This CDR3 is built from 14 residues. Losses at the gene ends were 4 bases for V and 5 bases for J; bases not matched to a gene: 8. The CDR3 loop is CASSPGTVPYGYTF. The CDR3 DNA sequence: TGTGCCAGCAGCCCGGGGACAGTCCCATATGGCTACACCTTC.

The chain uses TRBV19 and TRBJ2-3; D may be TRBD2 (7 bases). Germline lookup yields CDR1 LNHDA and CDR2 SQIVND (reference sequence). V was cut by 7 bases and J by 1 base, with 21 bases left in between. This CDR3 is built from 17 residues. CDR3 DNA: TGTGCCAGTACCCCCCCGGGGGGCCGAAGGGGCACAGATACGCAGTATTTT. As protein: CASTPPGGRRGTDTQYF.

The V and J genes are TRBV7-9 and TRBJ2-3; TRBD2 might be the D (5 bases). Looked up from germline, CDR1 is SEHNR and CDR2 is FQNEAQ (reference sequence). This CDR3 spans 12 amino acids. Trimming shortened V by 5 bases and J by 6 bases, and 9 bases separated the two germline ends. CDR3 sequence: CASSPWRDTQYF. The CDR3 coding sequence is TGTGCCAGCAGCCCTTGGAGGGATACGCAGTATTTT.

V usage is TRBV7-2 and J usage is TRBJ2-1, with 11 bases fitting TRBD2. CDR1 is SGHTA, CDR2 FQGNSA, per germline. The trim removed 6 bases at V and 1 base at J, leaving 5 bases unmatched. This CDR3 has 16 residues. The CDR3 region is CASRTGLAGSYNEQFF. CDR3 in DNA: TGTGCCAGCAGAACCGGACTAGCGGGTTCCTACAATGAGCAGTTCTTC.